Shown below are 23 T cell receptor beta chains from a single sample sequenced in a study of regulatory T cells in long-lasting Graves disease. For TCR beta, libraries came from iRepertoire HTBI primers and Arm-PCR of CDR3 regions. In TCRdb, the multiplex PCR reads were re-called with MiXCR into one record per CDR3 protein. This table has about 460,000 distinct CDR3 sequences, about 15% appearing once. Time point of the sample: newly diagnosed GD, antithyroid drugs for less than 3 months. TCR sequences were obtained from RNA taken from PBMCs. This same sample was also part of a study on T cells in Graves' hyperthyroidism and ophthalmopathy.

The specimen comprised peripheral blood mononuclear cells (PBMCs), sampled at new diagnosis, from a patient treated with antithyroid drugs. The source is a woman between 50 and 59 years old with Graves disease.

Notes on this clonotype: This sequence may be a read error, since a much larger clone differs from it by one base. The V gene is TRBV18, the J gene TRBJ2-3; the D is unclear. V gave up 9 bases and J gave up 1 base, with 11 bases separating them. CDR1 and CDR2 from the germline V gene are KGHSH and LQKENI. CDR3 length: 13 residues. The CDR3, as DNA: TGTGCCAGGTATAGCACTGGCACAGATACGCAGTATTTT. Its translation: CARYSTGTDTQYF.

This clonotype was found a few times. The V call is TRBV20-1, the J call TRBJ2-4, with 8 nucleotides matching TRBD1. Germline-derived CDR1 and CDR2 are DFQATT and SNEGSKA (reference sequence). This CDR3 is 15 amino acids long. The ends lost 5 bases at V and 3 bases at J; junction bases unmatched: 9. The CDR3 DNA follows: TGCAGTGCTCACCGACAGGGGCTTGGCAAAAACATTCAGTACTTC. Amino acid sequence: CSAHRQGLGKNIQYF.

A few counts support this clonotype. One end of the junction varies from germline; a read error may be responsible. The CDR3: CASSSWGAHRVF. For the CDR3, the DNA is TGTGCCAGCAGTTCCTGGGGAGCACATAGGGTCTTT. The genes are TRBV12-3 or TRBV12-4 and TRBJ1-6; D is undetermined. The CDR3 totals 12 residues.

This clonotype was detected many times. In nucleotides, the CDR3 is TGTGCCAGCAGCCAAGTGGCTAGCGGGAGGGGGCAGTTCTTC. Translated, it gives CASSQVASGRGQFF. The J gene is TRBJ2-1, the V gene TRBV3-1, with 12 bases lining up with TRBD2. The V gene's germline CDR1 is LGHDT and CDR2 YNNKEL (reference sequence). This CDR3 comprises 14 residues. V lost 1 base to trimming and J lost 12 bases; unmatched junction nucleotides: 4.

Points on this clonotype: Since no conserved phenylalanine or tryptophan closes the CDR3, a read error is the likely cause. The chain has TRBV28 and TRBJ1-1; D might be TRBD1 (5 bases). V lost 5 bases and J lost 10, with 20 bases in between. The CDR3 length is 14 residues. The V gene's germline CDR1 is MDHEN and CDR2 SYDVKM. CDR3 sequence reads: CASSTSWGTHGAFL. In nucleotides, the CDR3 is TGTGCCAGCAGTACGAGTTGGGGCACCCACGGAGCTTTCCTT.

The sample holds a few counts of this clonotype. The chain uses TRBV25-1 and TRBJ2-1; 7 bases map to TRBD2. After removal of 4 bases from V and 5 bases from J, the junction contained 5 bases not matched to a gene. The length of the CDR3 is 14 residues. Germline-derived CDR1 and CDR2 are MGHDK and SYGVNS. In DNA form, the CDR3 reads TGTGCCAGCAGTGGAGCGGGATCACACAATGAGCAGTTCTTC. Translating it yields CASSGAGSHNEQFF.

There are many counts of this clonotype. The rearrangement links TRBV7-9 to TRBJ2-1; the match to TRBD2 covers 10 bases. This CDR3 is built from 19 residues. Trimming cost V 4 bases and J 0 bases; bases outside gene matches: 12. Germline CDR1 reads SEHNR; CDR2 reads FQNEAQ (reference sequence). The CDR3 DNA follows: TGTGCCAGCAGCTCGCGGACTAGCGGAAGATACAGCTCCTACAATGAGCAGTTCTTC. This sequence encodes CASSSRTSGRYSSYNEQFF. Full variable domain (missing parts from reference TRBV7-9 and TRBJ2-1): DTGVSQNPRHKITKRGQNVTFRCDPISEHNRLYWYRQTLGQGPEFLTYFQNEAQLEKSRLLSDRFSAERPKGSFSTLEIQRTEQGDSAMYLCASSSRTSGRYSSYNEQFFGPGTRLTVL.

In this sample, this clonotype turned up many times. The rearrangement joins TRBV11-2 to TRBJ2-3; D remains ambiguous. This CDR3 is 15 amino acids long. V was clipped by 2 bases and J by 2 bases, with 11 bases between them. CDR1 and CDR2 from the germline V gene are SGHAT and FQNNGV. This chain's CDR3 is CASSLNTQVTDTQYF. CDR3 DNA sequence: TGTGCCAGCAGCTTAAATACGCAGGTCACAGATACGCAGTATTTT.

The J gene is TRBJ1-2, the V gene TRBV6-2 or TRBV6-3; possible D gene TRBD1, 6 bases. Germline assignment: CDR1 MNHEY and CDR2 SVGEGT. CDR3 size: 12 residues. V was pared by 6 bases and J by 7 bases, with 12 bases between. The chain's CDR3 is CASRTGTGGYTF. The CDR3 DNA reads as TGTGCCAGCAGAACAGGGACGGGTGGCTACACCTTC.

V gene TRBV30 combines with J gene TRBJ2-3; TRBD2 agrees at 8 bases. With V trimmed by 3 bases and J by 6 bases, 8 bases remained unmatched. This CDR3 has 14 amino acids. Germline-derived CDR1 and CDR2 are GTSNPN and SVGIG (reference sequence). Written as DNA, the CDR3 is TGTGCCTGGAGGGGCCAGCGGGAGTCTGATACGCAGTATTTT. Its protein product is CAWRGQRESDTQYF.

This clonotype was counted between two and nine times. CDR3 in DNA: TGTGCCAGCTCACCACCGGAGATCCGGGGGGACGAGCAGTACTTC. Protein sequence: CASSPPEIRGDEQYF. The V gene is TRBV18, the J gene TRBJ2-7, with 7 bases aligning to TRBD2. Trimming at V came to 0 bases and at J to 5 bases, leaving 7 bases not matched to a gene. There are 15 residues in the CDR3. The germline gives CDR1 KGHSH, CDR2 LQKENI.

This clonotype turned up a few times. This sequence joins TRBV18 and TRBJ2-1; 12 nucleotides agree with TRBD2. Germline CDR1 KGHSH, CDR2 LQKENI. V shed 4 bases, J shed 4 bases, and the junction held 5 bases outside the gene matches. The CDR3 totals 16 residues. The CDR3 loop is CASSLTSGSWYNEQFF. The CDR3 coding sequence is TGTGCCAGCTCACTGACTAGCGGGAGTTGGTACAATGAGCAGTTCTTC.

This clonotype was counted once. A much bigger clone sits one base away, suggesting this may be a read error. This sequence joins TRBV27 and TRBJ1-4, with 7 bases identical to TRBD1. The CDR3 is made up of 17 amino acids. Germline CDR1 reads MNHEY; CDR2 reads SMNVEV (reference sequence). The CDR3 coding sequence is TGTGCCAGCAGTTTGACAGGGTTATTATCGACTAATGAAAACCTGTTTTTT. Translated: CASSLTGLLSTNENLFF.

This clonotype showed up many times. V gene TRBV10-3 combines with J gene TRBJ2-7, with TRBD2 as a possible D gene (5 bases). Deletions cut 4 bases from V and 2 bases from J, with 9 bases between. This CDR3 contains 13 residues. Germline CDR1 ENHRY, CDR2 SYGVKD. The CDR3 DNA sequence: TGTGCCATCAGTGGAAGCGGCACCTACGAGCAGTACTTC. Amino acid sequence: CAISGSGTYEQYF.

This clonotype occurred a few times. The chain is built from TRBV6-2 or TRBV6-3 and TRBJ2-1, with 9 positions matching TRBD2. The CDR3 covers 16 residues. J was trimmed by 2 bases and V by 0 bases; bases with no gene match: 2. CDR1 is MNHEY and CDR2 is SVGEGT in the germline V gene. The CDR3 region is CASSYSASGAYNEQFF. As DNA, the CDR3 is TGTGCCAGCAGTTACTCGGCTAGCGGGGCCTACAATGAGCAGTTCTTC.

This chain uses TRBV2 with TRBJ1-4; a possible D gene is TRBD1 (6 bases). Between the trimmed V and J ends, which lost 6 bases and 3 bases, there was a span of 14 bases. The CDR3 consists of 15 residues. Germline values: CDR1 SNHLY, CDR2 FYNNEI. CDR3 sequence: CASRSGQLPNEKLFF. The CDR3 region has the DNA TGTGCCAGCAGGAGCGGACAGTTGCCTAATGAAAAACTGTTTTTT.

In its sample, this clonotype was seen many times. This chain links TRBV2 with TRBJ2-7, with D possibly matching TRBD2 (6 bases). Germline V gene sequence: CDR1 SNHLY, CDR2 FYNNEI. The ends were cut back, 3 bases at V and 1 base at J, with 10 bases in the middle. The CDR3 has 14 amino acids. In DNA form, the CDR3 reads TGTGCCAGCAGTGACGGGGGACGGTCCTACGAGCAGTACTTC. Its translation: CASSDGGRSYEQYF.

This clonotype has a count of ten or more. The chain is built from TRBV20-1 and TRBJ2-5, with 14 nucleotides matching TRBD2. The CDR3 length is 15 residues. Trimming at V came to 4 bases and at J to 7 bases, leaving 8 bases not matched to a gene. The germline V gene encodes CDR1 DFQATT and CDR2 SNEGSKA (reference sequence). The CDR3 here is CSANERLAGGGTQYF. The CDR3, as DNA: TGCAGTGCTAACGAGCGACTAGCGGGGGGGGGGACCCAGTACTTC.

This clonotype was counted between two and nine times. CDR3 sequence reads: CASSQGTGTGEPQHF. For the CDR3, the DNA is TGTGCCAGCAGCCAAGGGACAGGGACGGGTGAGCCCCAGCATTTT. The J gene is TRBJ1-5, the V gene TRBV3-1; 8 nucleotides line up with TRBD1. Germline lookup yields CDR1 LGHDT and CDR2 YNNKEL (reference sequence). The CDR3 length is 15 residues. With V trimmed by 1 base and J by 8 bases, 7 bases remained unmatched.

The gene calls are TRBV28 and TRBJ2-7, with 12 positions matching TRBD2. V shed 6 bases and J 6 bases; nucleotides not matched to a gene: 6. Germline V lookup: CDR1 MDHEN, CDR2 SYDVKM. CDR3 size: 14 residues. The DNA of the CDR3 is TGTGCCAGCAGCAAACCGGGACTAGCGGGCGAGCAGTACTTC. This codes for CASSKPGLAGEQYF.

This clonotype was detected ten times or more. The rearrangement uses TRBV7-8 and TRBJ2-7; D perhaps matches TRBD1 (6 bases). V shed 5 bases and J shed 2 bases, with 22 bases lying between them. The CDR3 loop spans 17 amino acids. CDR1 is SGHVS, CDR2 FQNEAQ, per germline. The CDR3 reads CASSLNPPGHPTYEQYF. The DNA for the CDR3 is TGTGCCAGCAGCCTAAACCCTCCGGGACACCCGACCTACGAGCAGTACTTC.

This clonotype was seen a few times. V usage is TRBV18 and J usage is TRBJ2-5; a possible D gene is TRBD1 (5 bases). The CDR3 extends over 16 amino acids. In germline, CDR1 is KGHSH, CDR2 LQKENI. V dropped 2 bases and J dropped 5 bases, with 18 bases sitting between them. CDR3 loop: CASSPTSRPKGETQYF. CDR3 nucleotide sequence: TGTGCCAGCTCACCAACTTCACGACCTAAGGGGGAGACCCAGTACTTC.

The sample holds a few counts of this clonotype. As DNA, the CDR3 is TGTGCCAGCAGCGTAGGAGGGGGTCCAGATACGCAGTATTTT. Its translation is CASSVGGGPDTQYF. V gene TRBV9 combines with J gene TRBJ2-3, with D tentatively TRBD1 (6 bases). The CDR3 loop spans 14 amino acids. V shed 0 bases and J shed 4 bases, with 9 bases lying between them. Per germline, CDR1 SGDLS and CDR2 YYNGEE.